These 2 T cell receptor beta chains came from one sample sequenced in a study of read filtering for tumor transcriptome and immune sequencing. This library used approximately 370 ng RNA and molecular barcoded adaptors spanning alpha/delta and beta/gamma chains. TCRdb analysed the reads with MiXCR anew, one entry per CDR3 protein. The sample yields about 58,000 distinct CDR3 sequences, roughly an eighth seen once. Sequencing was carried out using a population of CD138-negative cells sorted from bone marrow. The receptor source for this set is a donor aged 40 or older with multiple myeloma.

This clonotype was counted at least ten times. The chain combines TRBV28 with TRBJ2-5; D could derive from TRBD1 or TRBD2 (5 bases each). V dropped 7 bases and J dropped 9 bases, with 24 bases sitting between them. CDR1 is MDHEN, CDR2 SYDVKM, per germline. The CDR3 sequence is 15 residues long. The CDR3 nucleotides are TGTGCCAGCACCCCCAGCCGCCGGGACGGAGGACCCCAGTACTTC. Its translation is CASTPSRRDGGPQYF.

This clonotype has ten or more counts. The gene calls are TRBV7-9 and TRBJ2-7, with TRBD2 matching 13 bases. CDR3 length: 13 residues. The germline V gene has CDR1 SEHNR and CDR2 FQNEAQ (reference sequence). The junction had 5 bases not matched to a gene; V was cut back by 8 bases and J by 7 bases. The CDR3 sequence: CASGLAGVREQYF. Here the CDR3 DNA reads TGTGCCAGCGGACTAGCGGGGGTCCGGGAGCAGTACTTC.